Presented here are 14 T cell receptor beta chains from one specimen sequenced in a study of CD8 T cells in ankylosing spondylitis. TCRdb re-derived calls from the 5' RACE reads in MiXCR, one entry per CDR3 protein. The data show a few hundred thousand distinct CDR3 sequences, less than 25% seen once. The specimen was blood, either unsorted or a sorted T cell fraction (not recorded which). Receptors originate from a female donor with ankylosing spondylitis or in good health (not recorded which).

The chain has TRBV12-3 or TRBV12-4 and TRBJ2-1; D might be TRBD2 (6 bases). The V end was cut by 3 bases, the J end by 1 base, with 19 bases between. CDR3 length equals 18 residues. The CDR3 region has the DNA TGTGCCAGCAGTTTCGCCCGGCCCCGGGAGCGTTCCTACAATGAGCAGTTCTTC. Its protein product is CASSFARPRERSYNEQFF.

This clonotype was recorded many times. V and J are TRBV29-1 and TRBJ2-2, with D perhaps TRBD2 (6 bases). V was clipped by 8 bases and J by 2 bases, with 18 bases between them. Germline loops: CDR1 SQVTM, CDR2 ANQGSEA. The CDR3 covers 15 residues. The CDR3 reads CSLTPGTDNTGELFF. DNA for the CDR3: TGCAGCCTTACCCCCGGGACTGACAACACCGGGGAGCTGTTTTTT.

This clonotype appeared a few times. The junction and the germline gene differ at one end; a read error may be behind it. This chain links TRBV10-2 with TRBJ1-5; the D is unclear. This CDR3 is 14 amino acids long. The germline V gene has CDR1 WSHSY and CDR2 SAAADI. CDR3 loop: CASTEGGLNQPQHF. CDR3 in DNA: TGCGCAAGCACCGAGGGAGGACTTAATCAGCCCCAGCATTTT.

The CDR3 DNA reads TGTGCCAGCAGCCGGAAACCGGGGACTAGTAGCGAGCAGTACTTC. As protein: CASSRKPGTSSEQYF. The chain combines TRBV3-1 with TRBJ2-7, with 8 bases fitting TRBD2. Germline V gene sequence: CDR1 LGHDT, CDR2 YNNKEL (reference sequence). Trimming removed 4 bases from V and 6 bases from J; junction bases left unmatched: 11. CDR3 length equals 15 residues.

In this sample, this clonotype turned up once. The chain links TRBV7-9 to TRBJ1-1, with D perhaps TRBD1 (5 bases). Germline CDR1 and CDR2: SEHNR and FQNEAQ (reference sequence). Deletions cut 5 bases from V and 8 bases from J, with 9 bases between. The CDR3 spans 11 residues. The CDR3 region has the DNA TGTGCCAGCAGCCCAAGGACAGAAGCTTTCTTT. Its translation is CASSPRTEAFF.

The chain joins TRBV6-1 to TRBJ2-1, with D perhaps matching TRBD1 or TRBD2 (5 bases each). Germline V gene data show CDR1 as MNHNS and CDR2 as SASEGT. V was trimmed by 7 bases and J by 6 bases, leaving 22 bases between them. The length of the CDR3 is 16 residues. The CDR3 sequence is CASTHPGNRGRNEQFF. Written as DNA, the CDR3 is TGTGCCAGCACCCACCCAGGCAACCGGGGCCGCAATGAGCAGTTCTTC.

The V gene is TRBV29-1, the J gene TRBJ2-5; D is possibly TRBD1 (6 bases). Germline CDR1 SQVTM, CDR2 ANQGSEA. This CDR3 has 16 amino acids. V was trimmed by 4 bases and J by 3 bases, leaving 21 bases between them. CDR3 amino acids: CSVALLARQGKETQYF. In nucleotides, the CDR3 is TGCAGCGTTGCCCTCCTCGCCAGGCAGGGGAAAGAGACCCAGTACTTC.

This clonotype was seen many times. This chain links TRBV5-5 with TRBJ2-7; 9 bases map to TRBD1. With 4 bases clipped from V and 6 bases from J, the junction kept 8 bases outside the gene matches. Germline CDR1 SGHKS, CDR2 YYEKEE (reference sequence). The CDR3 runs to 14 residues. The DNA of the CDR3 is TGTGCCAGCAGCATTACGGACAGGGGCGGCGAGCAGTACTTC. Residues: CASSITDRGGEQYF.

The chain carries TRBV20-1 and TRBJ2-2; TRBD1 aligns across 9 bases. The germline CDR1 and CDR2 sequences are DFQATT and SNEGSKA (reference sequence). J gave up 5 bases and V 5 bases, and 15 bases lay outside the gene matches. The CDR3 is made up of 17 amino acids. The CDR3 sequence is CSASLPGQGVGTGELFF. For the CDR3, the DNA is TGCAGTGCTTCCCTCCCGGGACAGGGTGTAGGAACCGGGGAGCTGTTTTTT.

V and J are TRBV4-3 and TRBJ1-2; D not resolved. The CDR3 is 16 residues long. V lost 0 bases and J 4 bases, leaving 15 bases between the germline ends. Per germline, CDR1 LGHNA and CDR2 YSLEER. In DNA, the CDR3 is TGCGCCAGCAGCCAAGAGGGCCTGGGGAGGGCCTATGGCTACACCTTC. Translation gives CASSQEGLGRAYGYTF.

The chain couples TRBV12-3 or TRBV12-4 to TRBJ2-4; TRBD1 matches 7 bases. The CDR3 loop spans 13 amino acids. The V and J ends lost 6 bases and 6 bases, in that order; junction bases with no gene match: 5. The CDR3, as DNA: TGTGCCAGCAGCCCGGGACAGCTAAACATTCAGTACTTC. Amino acid sequence: CASSPGQLNIQYF.

The chain employs TRBV12-3 or TRBV12-4 and TRBJ1-5, with 12 bases that match TRBD1. The V segment lost 8 bases and the J segment 7 bases; nucleotides outside the gene matches: 3. There are 13 residues in the CDR3. CDR3 sequence: CASGTGGGQPQHF. The CDR3, as DNA: TGTGCCAGCGGGACAGGGGGCGGACAGCCCCAGCATTTT.

The chain employs TRBV6-5 and TRBJ2-1, with D possibly called TRBD1 or TRBD2 (5 bases each). V gave up 4 bases and J gave up 4 bases, with 11 bases separating them. CDR1 is MNHEY and CDR2 is SVGAGI in the germline V gene. The CDR3 consists of 14 residues. CDR3 residues: CASSSHGAYNEQFF. In DNA, the CDR3 is TGTGCCAGCAGTTCCCACGGGGCTTACAATGAGCAGTTCTTC.

This clonotype showed up just a few times. The V and J genes are TRBV20-1 and TRBJ2-6; D gene uncertain. The CDR3 consists of 17 residues. Germline V CDR1 and CDR2: DFQATT, SNEGSKA (reference sequence). V was cut by 1 base and J by 2 bases, with 15 bases left in between. The CDR3: CSARGGKGPPGANVLTF. The CDR3 nucleotides are TGCAGTGCTAGAGGGGGAAAGGGCCCCCCTGGGGCCAACGTCCTGACTTTC.